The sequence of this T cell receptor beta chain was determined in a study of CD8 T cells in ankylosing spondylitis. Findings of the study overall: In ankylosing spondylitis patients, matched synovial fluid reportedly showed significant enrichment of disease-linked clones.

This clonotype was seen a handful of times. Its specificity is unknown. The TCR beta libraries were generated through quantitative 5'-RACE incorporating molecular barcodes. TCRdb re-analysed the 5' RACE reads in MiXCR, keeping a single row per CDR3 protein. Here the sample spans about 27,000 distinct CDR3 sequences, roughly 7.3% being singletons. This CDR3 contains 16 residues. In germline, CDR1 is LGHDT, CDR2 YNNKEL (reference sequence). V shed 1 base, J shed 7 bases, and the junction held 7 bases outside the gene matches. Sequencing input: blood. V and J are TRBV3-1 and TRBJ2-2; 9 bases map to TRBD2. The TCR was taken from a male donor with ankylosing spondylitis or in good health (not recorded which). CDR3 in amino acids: CASSQAAGGRIGELFF. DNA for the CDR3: TGTGCCAGCAGCCAAGCGGCGGGGGGGCGGATCGGGGAGCTGTTTTTT. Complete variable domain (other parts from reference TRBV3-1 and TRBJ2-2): DTAVSQTPKYLVTQMGNDKSIKCEQNLGHDTMYWYKQDSKKFLKIMFSYNNKELIINETVPNRFSPKSPDKAHLNLHINSLELGDSAVYFCASSQAAGGRIGELFFGEGSRLTVL.